This T cell receptor (beta chain) was captured in a study of blood T cell repertoires in COVID-19. Turning to the study itself: The United States, Italy and Spain provided the acute and convalescent COVID-19 samples. Sources were T cells, B-cell-depleted T cells, or PBMCs; the material itself was cDNA or gDNA.

Trimming removed 4 bases at V and 2 bases at J, with 18 bases between. CDR1 and CDR2 from the germline V gene are SGHRS and YFSETQ. The CDR3 consists of 16 residues. Original processing methods: Estimation of nucleated cell counts relied on the amplification of reference gene primers. Produced via immunoSEQ multiplex PCR; TCRdb's table is partial and in-frame only. The V and J calls and clone size are taken from that table; D and trimming were inferred from the DNA. Found here are about 240,000 clones, around 88% of them singletons; the top ten hold over 9%. Sequencing input: peripheral blood. The chain combines TRBV5-1 with TRBJ2-5; tentative D call: TRBD1 (6 bases). This TCR was sampled from an elderly man with acute or convalescent COVID-19. The CDR3 sequence: CASSNIDRRSQETQYF. CDR3 nucleotide sequence: TGCGCCAGCAGCAATATTGACAGGAGGAGTCAAGAGACCCAGTACTTC.